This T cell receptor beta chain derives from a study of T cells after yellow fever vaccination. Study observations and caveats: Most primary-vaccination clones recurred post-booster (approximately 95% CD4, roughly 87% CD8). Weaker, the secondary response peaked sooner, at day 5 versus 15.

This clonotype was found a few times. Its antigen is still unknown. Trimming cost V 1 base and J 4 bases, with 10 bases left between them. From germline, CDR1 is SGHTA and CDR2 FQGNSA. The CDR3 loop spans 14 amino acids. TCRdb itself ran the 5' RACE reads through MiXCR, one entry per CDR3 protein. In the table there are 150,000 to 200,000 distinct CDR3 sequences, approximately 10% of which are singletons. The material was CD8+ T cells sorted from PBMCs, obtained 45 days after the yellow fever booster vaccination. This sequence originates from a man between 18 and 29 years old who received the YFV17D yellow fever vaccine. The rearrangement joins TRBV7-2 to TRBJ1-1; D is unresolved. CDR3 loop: CASSLVLGITEAFF. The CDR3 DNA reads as TGTGCCAGCAGCTTAGTTCTGGGGATCACTGAAGCTTTCTTT.